This T cell receptor (beta chain) was captured by sequencing in a study of blood T cell repertoires in COVID-19. Study details: Donors in the United States, Italy and Spain gave samples during acute or convalescent COVID-19. T cells, B-cell-depleted T cells, or PBMCs provided the cDNA or gDNA that served as material.

Study processing details: Estimation of nucleated cell counts was performed using reference gene primer amplification. Sequencing was performed with immunoSEQ multiplex PCR; in TCRdb, only in-frame clones are kept and a portion is missing. Clone size and V and J calls were adopted from that table, with D and trimming inferred from the DNA. The data show 45,000 to 60,000 clones, about 87% seen once. Germline assignment: CDR1 MDHEN and CDR2 SYDVKM. This CDR3 is built from 13 residues. V shed 6 bases and J 2 bases; nucleotides not matched to a gene: 3. The source material was peripheral blood. The source of this sequence is a human donor with active COVID-19. The donor label of this sample is uncertain. The V and J genes are TRBV28 and TRBJ2-7; 8 bases match TRBD1. CDR3 protein: CASRLTGAYEQYF. CDR3 DNA sequence: TGTGCCAGCAGGCTGACAGGGGCCTACGAGCAGTACTTC.